The rows below give T cell receptor beta chains drawn from one sample of a study of early T cells in non-severe SARS-CoV-2 infection. A single record per CDR3 protein comes from TCRdb applying MiXCR to the 5' RACE reads. Of about 76,000 distinct CDR3 sequences detected, 11% appear once; the ten largest clones hold about 4.8%. Material for sequencing was whole blood. The receptor source for this set is an adult who was a healthcare worker with PCR-confirmed SARS-CoV-2 infection or an uninfected control (not recorded which). Both conserved end residues are part of each CDR3. A D gene is named only where the DNA matches it firmly. Clone size is not always given. Where it is, it says once, few, many or a class for expanded clones.

j_call d_call v_call clone_size cdr3_nt cdr3_aa
TRBJ2-7 NA TRBV19 NA TGTGCCAGTAGTAGACAGGAGACGGACGAGCAGTACTTC CASSRQETDEQYF
TRBJ1-1 TRBD1 TRBV5-1 many TGCGCCAGCAGCTTGACAGGGGCCTCCCGGGAAGCTTTCTTT CASSLTGASREAFF
TRBJ1-4 NA TRBV7-6 many TGTGCCAGCAGCTTAGGATCTGGGGTGGGTGAAAAACTGTTTTTT CASSLGSGVGEKLFF
TRBJ2-2 TRBD2 TRBV6-2/TRBV6-3 NA TGTGCCAGCAGTTATCTAGCGGGGAACACCGGGGAGCTGTTTTTT CASSYLAGNTGELFF
TRBJ1-1 NA TRBV11-2 once TGTGCCAGCAGCCAAACGGACAGGAACACTGAAGCTTTCTTT CASSQTDRNTEAFF
TRBJ1-5 TRBD1 TRBV4-1 many TGCGCCAGCAGCCAAGACGGGACAGGGGGACTATTGGGCAATCAGCCCCAGCATTTT CASSQDGTGGLLGNQPQHF
TRBJ1-2 NA TRBV25-1 few TGTGCCAGCAGTGATTCGTACCAGAGAACTAACTATGGCTACACCTTC CASSDSYQRTNYGYTF
TRBJ2-1 NA TRBV7-3 few TGTGCCAGCAGCTTCCCGGGATCCTACAATGAGCAGTTCTTC CASSFPGSYNEQFF
TRBJ1-1 TRBD1 TRBV6-1 once TGTGCCAACAGTGATCCCCGAGACAGGGGCGGTGAAGCTTTCTTT CANSDPRDRGGEAFF
TRBJ2-5 NA TRBV12-3/TRBV12-4 NA TGTGCCAGCAGCCCGGGGAACGGGGCCCAGTACTTC CASSPGNGAQYF
TRBJ2-1 NA TRBV24-1 many TGTGCCACCAGTGACCTCTACAACAACAATGAGCAGTTCTTC CATSDLYNNNEQFF
TRBJ1-3 NA TRBV27 many TGTGCCAGCAGTTTAACAGGGCAGTCTGGAAACACCATATATTTT CASSLTGQSGNTIYF
TRBJ1-5 NA TRBV20-1 NA TGCAGTGCTAGAGACCAGGGCGCCAGCAATCAGCCCCAGCATTTT CSARDQGASNQPQHF
TRBJ2-1 TRBD2 TRBV6-5 many TGTGCCAGCAGTTACATCGCTAGCGGCCGGAATGAGCAGTTCTTC CASSYIASGRNEQFF
TRBJ1-6 TRBD1 TRBV19 NA TGTGCCAGTAGTTCGCTGACAGGGGGAAATTCACCCCTCCACTTT CASSSLTGGNSPLHF
TRBJ1-2 NA TRBV6-6 many TGTGCCAGCAGTTACTTTCCGACGGACTATGGCTACACCTTC CASSYFPTDYGYTF
TRBJ1-1 NA TRBV3-1 many TGTGCCAGCAGCCAAGAAGCAGGGAACACTGAAGCTTTCTTT CASSQEAGNTEAFF
TRBJ1-1 TRBD1 TRBV10-3 NA TGTGCCACCTTGGACAGGCTCGGGGGCACTGAAGCTTTCTTT CATLDRLGGTEAFF
TRBJ1-2 NA TRBV4-3 many TGCGCCAGCAGCCAAACCCTGACACCACCTAACTATGGCTACACCTTC CASSQTLTPPNYGYTF
TRBJ1-4 TRBD1 TRBV6-4 few TGTGCCAGCAGTGTGACAGGGTCAACTAATGAAAAACTGTTTTTT CASSVTGSTNEKLFF
TRBJ1-2 NA TRBV6-6 NA TGTGCCAGCGGGGACGAAGCTAACTATGGCTACACCTTC CASGDEANYGYTF
TRBJ2-5 NA TRBV21-1 many TGTGCCAGCGGTTCCCGGGACAGGGGGCTCGAGGAGACCCAGTACTTC CASGSRDRGLEETQYF
TRBJ2-7 TRBD1 TRBV12-5 many TGTGCTAGTGGTAATACCGGGACAGGGGGAAGCTCCTACGAGCAGTACTTC CASGNTGTGGSSYEQYF
TRBJ2-3 NA TRBV5-5 NA TGTGCCAGCAGCTTGCTGGGCAGTCGCTCTAGCACAGATACGCAGTATTTT CASSLLGSRSSTDTQYF
TRBJ2-3 TRBD1 TRBV29-1 many TGCAGCGTCCGACAGGGTGGCGGCACAGATACGCAGTATTTT CSVRQGGGTDTQYF
TRBJ1-1 NA TRBV6-2/TRBV6-3 many TGTGCCAGCAGCCCCTCGAGGACAGACGTGAACACTGAAGCTTTCTTT CASSPSRTDVNTEAFF
TRBJ1-6 NA TRBV6-1 few TGTGCCAGCAGTCCACAAGAGGGGAGCCATTCACCCCTCCACTTT CASSPQEGSHSPLHF
TRBJ1-4 NA TRBV4-3 few TGCGCCAGCAGCCAAGTCAGGAGTAATGAAAAACTGTTTTTT CASSQVRSNEKLFF
TRBJ1-6 TRBD1 TRBV7-2 many TGTGCCAGCAGCCTTGACAGGGCCTATAATTCACCCCTCCACTTT CASSLDRAYNSPLHF
TRBJ2-7 TRBD1 TRBV27 many TGTGCCAGCAGTTGGGACGGGACAGGGTTAACCTACGAGCAGTACTTC CASSWDGTGLTYEQYF
TRBJ2-7 NA TRBV11-3 once TGTGCCAGCAGCTTAGACCCGGGATCCGAGCAGTACTTC CASSLDPGSEQYF
TRBJ2-6 NA TRBV20-1 NA TGCAGTGCTAGAGAACTCCCTGGGGCCAACGTCCTGACTTTC CSARELPGANVLTF
TRBJ2-2 NA TRBV20-1 few TGCAGTGCCCGAAGGACGAGGAACACCGGGGAGCTGTTTTTT CSARRTRNTGELFF
TRBJ2-7 NA TRBV6-5 NA TGTGCCAGCAGTTACTCAGGAAGGGGATACGAGCAGTACTTC CASSYSGRGYEQYF
TRBJ2-1 TRBD2 TRBV6-5 few TGTGCCAGCAGTTACTCTAGCGGGGGGGCGGAGCAGTTCTTC CASSYSSGGAEQFF
TRBJ2-1 TRBD2 TRBV4-1 NA TGCGCCAGCAGCCACCCACTAGCGGGCAATGAGCAGTTCTTC CASSHPLAGNEQFF
TRBJ2-2 TRBD2 TRBV7-9 NA TGTGCCAGCAGCCCCGAGCGGGGGGGATACACCGGGGAGCTGTTTTTT CASSPERGGYTGELFF
TRBJ2-1 NA TRBV7-2 NA TGTGCCAGCAGTCCTAGCGCTAATGAGCAGTTCTTC CASSPSANEQFF
TRBJ1-2 NA TRBV25-1 few TGTGCCAGCAGTGCGAATAACTATGGCTACACCTTC CASSANNYGYTF
TRBJ2-7 TRBD1 TRBV7-2 few TGTGCCAGCGGCGAGACAGGGACCCCCTACGAGCAGTACTTC CASGETGTPYEQYF
TRBJ1-2 NA TRBV6-6 many TGTGCCAGCAGCCATCGGGACCAACTCTATGGCTACACCTTC CASSHRDQLYGYTF
TRBJ1-6 NA TRBV20-1 NA TGCAGTGCTTCTCAGGGTTATAATTCACCCCTCCACTTT CSASQGYNSPLHF
TRBJ2-1 TRBD2 TRBV12-3/TRBV12-4 few TGTGCCAGCAGAACCAGCGGGGGGAACTACAATGAGCAGTTCTTC CASRTSGGNYNEQFF
TRBJ2-3 TRBD1 TRBV2 few TGTGCCAGCAGGGAAGGACAGGTGACCACAGATACGCAGTATTTT CASREGQVTTDTQYF
TRBJ2-1 TRBD2 TRBV29-1 NA TGCAGCGGTCGCGATAGCGGGGCTTACAATGAGCAGTTCTTC CSGRDSGAYNEQFF
TRBJ1-4 NA TRBV4-1 few TGCGCCAGCAGCCTCGTCTCGGATGAAAAACTGTTTTTT CASSLVSDEKLFF
TRBJ1-1 TRBD1 TRBV12-3/TRBV12-4 many TGTGCCAGCAGCCAGGGACAGGGGAGGGTGAACACTGAAGCTTTCTTT CASSQGQGRVNTEAFF
TRBJ2-7 TRBD1 TRBV6-5 many TGTGCCAGCAGTTACTCGGACAGGGGGTCCTACGAGCAGTACTTC CASSYSDRGSYEQYF
TRBJ1-2 NA TRBV15 NA TGTGCCACCAGCAGAGAGTTAGGGGGATATGGCTACACCTTC CATSRELGGYGYTF
TRBJ1-4 NA TRBV7-6 many TGTGCCAGCAGCTTAGTTTGGGGGGCGGGAGAAAAACTGTTTTTT CASSLVWGAGEKLFF
TRBJ1-1 NA TRBV5-8 many TGTGCCAGCAGCTTATCCTGGCTGATGAACACTGAAGCTTTCTTT CASSLSWLMNTEAFF
TRBJ1-4 NA TRBV9 few TGTGCCAGCAGCGTACGAGCTGCGGATGAAAAACTGTTTTTT CASSVRAADEKLFF
TRBJ2-1 NA TRBV7-3 NA TGTGCCAGCAGCGCTTCACTAGCCCCATACAATGAGCAGTTCTTC CASSASLAPYNEQFF
TRBJ2-5 TRBD2 TRBV7-9 NA TGTGCCAGCAGCTTACGGACTAGCGCAGAGACCCAGTACTTC CASSLRTSAETQYF
TRBJ2-1 NA TRBV7-9 many TGTGCCAGCAGCTCGCAGGTTCCCGGTTTCAATGAGCAGTTCTTC CASSSQVPGFNEQFF
TRBJ2-3 NA TRBV12-3/TRBV12-4 NA TGTGCCAGCGTGGGGGATACGCAGTATTTT CASVGDTQYF
TRBJ1-5 NA TRBV5-4 few TGTGCCAGCAGCGCGGGTGGAGGGGGGCGAGATCAGCCCCAGCATTTT CASSAGGGGRDQPQHF